The 2 T cell receptor beta chains below all came from one sample that was sequenced in a study of blood T cell repertoires in COVID-19. Sequencing used immunoSEQ multiplex PCR; TCRdb keeps in-frame clones, though not all of them. The repertoire holds 200,000 or so clones, with 70% to 90% as singletons. Specimen: peripheral blood. The receptors shown here come from a man aged 50 to 60 with COVID-19, enrolled during active disease.

This clone is a singleton in its sample. The CDR3 sequence: CASSYSNERAGNTIYF. In DNA, the CDR3 is TGTGCCAGCAGTTACTCGAATGAGAGGGCTGGAAACACCATATATTTT. V usage is TRBV6-5 and J usage is TRBJ1-3; D is ambiguous. V dropped 0 bases and J dropped 2 bases, with 11 bases sitting between them. The germline gives CDR1 MNHEY, CDR2 SVGAGI. The length of the CDR3 is 16 residues.

The chain uses TRBV10-3 and TRBJ1-4, with a tentative D call TRBD1 (5 bases). The CDR3 has 15 residues. Trimming took 6 bases from V and 8 from J, leaving 19 bases between them. Germline lookup yields CDR1 ENHRY and CDR2 SYGVKD. Here the CDR3 reads CAISSPEGWLEKLFF. CDR3 DNA: TGTGCCATCAGCTCCCCGGAGGGGTGGCTCGAAAAACTGTTTTTT.